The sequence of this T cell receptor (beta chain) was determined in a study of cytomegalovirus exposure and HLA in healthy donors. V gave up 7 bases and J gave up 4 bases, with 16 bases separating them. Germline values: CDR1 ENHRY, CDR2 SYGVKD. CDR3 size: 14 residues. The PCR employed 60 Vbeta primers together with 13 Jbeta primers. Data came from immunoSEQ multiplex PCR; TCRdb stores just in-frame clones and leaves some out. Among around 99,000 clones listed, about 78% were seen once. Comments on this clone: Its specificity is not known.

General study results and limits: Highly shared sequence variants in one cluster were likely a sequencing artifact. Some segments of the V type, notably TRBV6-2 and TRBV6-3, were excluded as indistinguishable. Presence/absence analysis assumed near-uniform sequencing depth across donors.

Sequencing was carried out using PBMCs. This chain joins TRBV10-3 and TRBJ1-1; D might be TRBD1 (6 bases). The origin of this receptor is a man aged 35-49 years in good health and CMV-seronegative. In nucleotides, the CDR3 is TGTGCCATCAAGGGCAATCAAGGGGGCACTGAAGCTTTCTTT. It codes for CAIKGNQGGTEAFF.